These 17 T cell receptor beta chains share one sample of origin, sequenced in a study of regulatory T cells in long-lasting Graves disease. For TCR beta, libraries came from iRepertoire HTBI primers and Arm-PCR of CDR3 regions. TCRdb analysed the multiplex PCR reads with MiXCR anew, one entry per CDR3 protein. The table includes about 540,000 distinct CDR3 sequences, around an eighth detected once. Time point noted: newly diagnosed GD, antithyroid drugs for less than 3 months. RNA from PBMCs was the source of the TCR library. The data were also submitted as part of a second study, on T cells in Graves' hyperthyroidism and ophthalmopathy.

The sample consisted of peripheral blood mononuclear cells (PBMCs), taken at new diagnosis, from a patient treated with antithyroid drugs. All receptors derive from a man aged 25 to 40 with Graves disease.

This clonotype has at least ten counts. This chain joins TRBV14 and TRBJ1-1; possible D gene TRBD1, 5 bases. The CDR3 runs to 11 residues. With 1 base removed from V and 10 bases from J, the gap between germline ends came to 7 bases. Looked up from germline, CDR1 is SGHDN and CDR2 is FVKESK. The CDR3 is CASSQGGRAFF. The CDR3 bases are TGTGCCAGCAGCCAAGGGGGCAGAGCTTTCTTT.

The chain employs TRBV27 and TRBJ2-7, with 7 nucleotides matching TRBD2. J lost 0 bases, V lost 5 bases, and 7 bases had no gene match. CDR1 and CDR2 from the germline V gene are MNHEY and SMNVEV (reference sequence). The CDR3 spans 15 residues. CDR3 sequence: CASSALAEVSYEQYF. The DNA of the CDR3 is TGTGCCAGCAGTGCGCTAGCGGAGGTCTCCTACGAGCAGTACTTC.

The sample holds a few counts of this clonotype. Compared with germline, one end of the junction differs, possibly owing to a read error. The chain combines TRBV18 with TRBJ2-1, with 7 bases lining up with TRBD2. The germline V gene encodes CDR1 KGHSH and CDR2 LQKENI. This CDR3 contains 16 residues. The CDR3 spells CASSPLEGGAYNEQFF. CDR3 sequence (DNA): TGTGCCAGCTCTCCACTGGAGGGAGGGGCCTACAATGAGCAGTTCTTC.

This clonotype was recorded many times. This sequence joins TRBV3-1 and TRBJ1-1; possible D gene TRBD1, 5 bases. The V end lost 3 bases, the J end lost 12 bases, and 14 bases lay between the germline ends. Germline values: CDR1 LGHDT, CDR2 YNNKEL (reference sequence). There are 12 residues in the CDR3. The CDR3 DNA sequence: TGTGCCAGCAGCCACGGGACGGGAGTAACTTTCTTT. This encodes CASSHGTGVTFF.

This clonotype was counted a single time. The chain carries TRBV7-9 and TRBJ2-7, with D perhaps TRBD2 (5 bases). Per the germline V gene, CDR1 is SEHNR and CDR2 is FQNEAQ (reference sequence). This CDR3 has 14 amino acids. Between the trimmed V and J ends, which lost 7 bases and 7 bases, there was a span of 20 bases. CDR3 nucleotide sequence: TGTGCCAGCACCCATACGGGGAACGTGGGGGAGCAGTACTTC. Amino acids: CASTHTGNVGEQYF.

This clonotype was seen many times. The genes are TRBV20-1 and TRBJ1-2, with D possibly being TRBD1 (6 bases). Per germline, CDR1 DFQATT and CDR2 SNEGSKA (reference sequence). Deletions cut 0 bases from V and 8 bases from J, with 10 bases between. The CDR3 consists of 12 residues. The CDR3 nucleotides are TGCAGTGCTAGAGATTTGGGGACAGGCTACACCTTC. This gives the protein CSARDLGTGYTF.

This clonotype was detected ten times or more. The CDR3 here is CASSEGDGNEQYF. CDR3 DNA: TGCGCCAGCAGTGAGGGGGACGGGAACGAGCAGTACTTC. The chain carries TRBV10-1 and TRBJ2-7; TRBD1 or TRBD2 may be the D gene (5 bases each). Trimming took off 2 bases at V and 5 bases at J, with 10 bases between the two ends. Germline V gene sequence: CDR1 WNHNN, CDR2 SYGVQD (reference sequence). The CDR3 consists of 13 residues.

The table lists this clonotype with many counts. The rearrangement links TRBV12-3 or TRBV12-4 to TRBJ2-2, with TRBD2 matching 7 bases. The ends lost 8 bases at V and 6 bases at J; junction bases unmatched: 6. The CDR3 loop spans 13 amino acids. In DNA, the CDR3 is TGTGCCAGCGAGCGGGGTGGGTCCGGGGAGCTGTTTTTT. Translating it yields CASERGGSGELFF.

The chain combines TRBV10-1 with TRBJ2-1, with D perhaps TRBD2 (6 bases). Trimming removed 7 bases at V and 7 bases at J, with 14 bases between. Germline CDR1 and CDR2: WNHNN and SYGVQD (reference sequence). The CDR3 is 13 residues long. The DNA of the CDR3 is TGCGCCAGCAAATCCGGGACTTCAAATGAGCAGTTCTTC. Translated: CASKSGTSNEQFF.

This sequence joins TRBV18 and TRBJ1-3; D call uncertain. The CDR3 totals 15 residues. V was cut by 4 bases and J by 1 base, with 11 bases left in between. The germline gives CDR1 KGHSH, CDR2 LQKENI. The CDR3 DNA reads TGTGCCAGCTCACTAAACGGGGAATCTGGAAACACCATATATTTT. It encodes CASSLNGESGNTIYF.

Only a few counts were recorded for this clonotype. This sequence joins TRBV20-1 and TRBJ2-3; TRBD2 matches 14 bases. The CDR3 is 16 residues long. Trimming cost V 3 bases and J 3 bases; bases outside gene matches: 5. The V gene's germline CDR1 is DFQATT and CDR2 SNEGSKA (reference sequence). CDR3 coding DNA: TGCAGTGCTAGTGGGACTAGCGGGAGTGGAACAGATACGCAGTATTTT. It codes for CSASGTSGSGTDTQYF.

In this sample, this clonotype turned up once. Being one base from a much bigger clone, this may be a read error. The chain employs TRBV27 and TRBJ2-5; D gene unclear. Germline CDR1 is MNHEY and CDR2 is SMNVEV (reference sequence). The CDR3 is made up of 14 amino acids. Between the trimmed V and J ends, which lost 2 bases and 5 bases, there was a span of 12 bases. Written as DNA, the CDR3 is TGTGCCAGCAGTTTAGTCAGGAGAAGCGAGACCCAGTACTTC. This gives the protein CASSLVRRSETQYF.

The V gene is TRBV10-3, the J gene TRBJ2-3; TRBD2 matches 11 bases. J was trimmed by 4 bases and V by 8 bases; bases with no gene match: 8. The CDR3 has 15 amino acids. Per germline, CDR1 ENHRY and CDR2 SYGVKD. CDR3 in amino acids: CAIAGGTSGSDTQYF. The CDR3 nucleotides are TGTGCCATCGCAGGTGGGACTAGCGGATCAGATACGCAGTATTTT.

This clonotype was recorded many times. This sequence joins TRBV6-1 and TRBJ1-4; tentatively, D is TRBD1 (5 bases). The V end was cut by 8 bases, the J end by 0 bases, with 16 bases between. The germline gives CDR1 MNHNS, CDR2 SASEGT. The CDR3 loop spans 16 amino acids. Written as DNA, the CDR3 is TGTGCCAGCGGCTCGGGGACGGCTGCAACTAATGAAAAACTGTTTTTT. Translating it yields CASGSGTAATNEKLFF.

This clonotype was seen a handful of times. This CDR3 reads CSASRQGETQYF. DNA for the CDR3: TGCAGTGCTAGTAGGCAGGGTGAGACCCAGTACTTC. The rearrangement joins TRBV20-1 to TRBJ2-5; D may be TRBD1 (5 bases). This CDR3 region has 12 residues. Deletions cut 3 bases from V and 5 bases from J, with 10 bases between. The germline V gene has CDR1 DFQATT and CDR2 SNEGSKA (reference sequence).

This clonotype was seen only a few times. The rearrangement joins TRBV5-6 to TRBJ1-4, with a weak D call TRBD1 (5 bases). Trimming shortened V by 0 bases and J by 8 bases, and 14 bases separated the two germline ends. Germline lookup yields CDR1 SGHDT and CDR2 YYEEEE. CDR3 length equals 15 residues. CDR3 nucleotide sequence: TGTGCCAGCAGCTTGGAGGGGAGTGGGTACGAAAAACTGTTTTTT. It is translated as CASSLEGSGYEKLFF.

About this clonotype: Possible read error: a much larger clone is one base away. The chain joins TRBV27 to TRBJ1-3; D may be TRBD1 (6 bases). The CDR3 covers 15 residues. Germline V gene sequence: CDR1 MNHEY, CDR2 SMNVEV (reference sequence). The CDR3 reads CASSSRGLSGNTVYF. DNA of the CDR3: TGTGCCAGCAGTTCCCGGGGGCTCTCTGGAAACACCGTATATTTT.